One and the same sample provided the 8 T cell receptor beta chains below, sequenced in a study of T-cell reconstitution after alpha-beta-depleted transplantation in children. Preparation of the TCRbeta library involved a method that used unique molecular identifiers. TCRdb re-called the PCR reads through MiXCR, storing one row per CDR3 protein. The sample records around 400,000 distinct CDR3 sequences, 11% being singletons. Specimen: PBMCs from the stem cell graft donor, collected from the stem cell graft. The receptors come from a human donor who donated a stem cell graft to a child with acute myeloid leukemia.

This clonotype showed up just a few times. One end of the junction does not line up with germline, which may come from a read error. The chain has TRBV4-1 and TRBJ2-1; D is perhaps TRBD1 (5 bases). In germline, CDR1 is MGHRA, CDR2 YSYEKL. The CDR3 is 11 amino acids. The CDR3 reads CASSQESGKVF. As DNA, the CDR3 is TGCGCCAGCAGCCAAGAGTCAGGGAAAGTCTTC.

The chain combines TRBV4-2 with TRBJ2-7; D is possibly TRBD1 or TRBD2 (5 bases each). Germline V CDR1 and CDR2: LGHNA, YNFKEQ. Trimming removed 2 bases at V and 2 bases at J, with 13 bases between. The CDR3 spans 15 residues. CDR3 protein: CASSQTRDGPYEQYF. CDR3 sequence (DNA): TGTGCCAGCAGCCAAACCCGGGACGGCCCCTACGAGCAGTACTTC.

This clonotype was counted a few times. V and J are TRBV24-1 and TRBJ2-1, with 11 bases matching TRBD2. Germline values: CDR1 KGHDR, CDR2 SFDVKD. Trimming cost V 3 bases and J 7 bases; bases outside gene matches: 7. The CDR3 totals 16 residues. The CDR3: CATSDHSGRALNEQFF. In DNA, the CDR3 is TGTGCCACCAGTGATCATAGCGGGAGGGCCTTGAATGAGCAGTTCTTC.

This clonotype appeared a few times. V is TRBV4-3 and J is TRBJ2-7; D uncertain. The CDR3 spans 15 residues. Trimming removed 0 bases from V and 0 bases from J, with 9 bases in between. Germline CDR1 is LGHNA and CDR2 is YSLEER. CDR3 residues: CASSQERNSSYEQYF. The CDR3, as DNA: TGCGCCAGCAGCCAAGAACGGAACAGCTCCTACGAGCAGTACTTC.

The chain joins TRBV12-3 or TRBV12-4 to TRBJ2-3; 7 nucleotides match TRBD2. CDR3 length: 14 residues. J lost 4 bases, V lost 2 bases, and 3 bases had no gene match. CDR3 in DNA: TGTGCCAGCAGTTTAAACGGGGGGTCAGATACGCAGTATTTT. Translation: CASSLNGGSDTQYF.

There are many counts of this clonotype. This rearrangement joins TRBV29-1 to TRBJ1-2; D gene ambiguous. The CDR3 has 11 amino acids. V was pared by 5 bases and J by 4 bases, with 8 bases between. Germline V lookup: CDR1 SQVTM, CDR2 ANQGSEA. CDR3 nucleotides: TGCAGCGTTACCCACGGCTATGGCTACACCTTC. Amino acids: CSVTHGYGYTF.

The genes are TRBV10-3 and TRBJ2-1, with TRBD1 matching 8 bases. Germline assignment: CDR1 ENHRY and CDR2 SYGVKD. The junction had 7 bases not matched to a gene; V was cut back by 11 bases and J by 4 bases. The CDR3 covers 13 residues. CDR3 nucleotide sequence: TGTGCCGCGGAGGGGACAGGTTACAATGAGCAGTTCTTC. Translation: CAAEGTGYNEQFF.

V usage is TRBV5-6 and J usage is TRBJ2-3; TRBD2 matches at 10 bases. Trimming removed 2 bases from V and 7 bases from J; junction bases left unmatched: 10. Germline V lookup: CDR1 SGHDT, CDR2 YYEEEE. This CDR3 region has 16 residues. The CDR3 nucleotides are TGTGCCAGCAGCTTAGTACTAGCGGGGCCGACAAATACGCAGTATTTT. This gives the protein CASSLVLAGPTNTQYF.